These 17 T cell receptor beta chains were all obtained from the same sample, sequenced in a study of chemoradiotherapy in HPV16-positive cancers. The table came from immunoSEQ multiplex PCR; TCRdb's copy has only in-frame clones and leaves some out. Among 30,000 to 40,000 clones listed, 76% were seen once. The source material was blood, sampled from a patient who underwent chemoradiotherapy. These TCRs come from a human donor with HPV-associated anogenital cancer.

V gene TRBV6-5 combines with J gene TRBJ1-5; the D is unclear. Germline V gives CDR1 MNHEY, CDR2 SVGAGI. The CDR3 runs 15 residues. Trimming shortened V by 7 bases and J by 4 bases, and 17 bases separated the two germline ends. CDR3 DNA sequence: TGTGCCAGCACCCCGGGGAGAGGGATGAATCAGCCCCAGCATTTT. This sequence encodes CASTPGRGMNQPQHF.

This clone was counted a single time. The CDR3, as DNA: TGTGCCAGCAGCCGTCTAATGGGAGGGACAGATACGCAGTATTTT. Encoded protein: CASSRLMGGTDTQYF. V is TRBV7-3 and J is TRBJ2-3; 7 nucleotides line up with TRBD2. Germline V gene lookup returns CDR1 SGHTA and CDR2 FQGTGA. This CDR3 is built from 15 residues. The V segment lost 5 bases and the J segment 3 bases; nucleotides outside the gene matches: 8.

This chain connects TRBV5-1 to TRBJ1-4; D might be TRBD1 (5 bases). Germline V lookup: CDR1 SGHRS, CDR2 YFSETQ. Deletions cut 6 bases from V and 5 bases from J, with 11 bases between. The CDR3 loop spans 13 amino acids. CDR3 sequence (DNA): TGCGCCAGCAAGCCCGGGGGAAATGAAAAACTGTTTTTT. Encoded protein: CASKPGGNEKLFF.

This CDR3 is CASSQEGSPGFF. In DNA, the CDR3 is TGCGCCAGCAGCCAAGAGGGGAGCCCCGGGTTCTTC. This chain uses TRBV4-1 with TRBJ2-1; tentatively, D is TRBD2 (5 bases). The CDR3 is 12 residues long. Trimming removed 0 bases from V and 15 bases from J, with 12 bases in between. Germline lookup yields CDR1 MGHRA and CDR2 YSYEKL.

The chain is built from TRBV19 and TRBJ1-2; maybe TRBD1 (5 bases). Trimming removed 9 bases at V and 4 bases at J, with 15 bases between. Germline assignment: CDR1 LNHDA and CDR2 SQIVND (reference sequence). This CDR3 is 13 amino acids long. In nucleotides, the CDR3 is TGTGCCAGCAATAGTGGGGCTACCTATGGCTACACCTTC. This codes for CASNSGATYGYTF.

The V and J genes are TRBV5-1 and TRBJ2-1; 8 nucleotides align to TRBD2. The germline CDR1 and CDR2 sequences are SGHRS and YFSETQ. This CDR3 region has 14 residues. V was clipped by 2 bases and J by 6 bases; unmatched bases: 4. The CDR3 loop is CASSFRGGPNEQFF. CDR3 in DNA: TGCGCCAGCAGCTTTCGGGGGGGCCCCAATGAGCAGTTCTTC.

This clone came up once. The chain uses TRBV7-9 and TRBJ2-7; D remains unclear. Germline V CDR1 and CDR2: SEHNR, FQNEAQ (reference sequence). V lost 8 bases, J lost 5 bases, and 10 bases lay in between. The CDR3 consists of 11 residues. In nucleotides, the CDR3 is TGTGCCAGCGGGGTTTACCACGAGCAGTACTTC. Translation: CASGVYHEQYF.

The gene calls are TRBV7-9 and TRBJ2-3; 11 bases match TRBD2. CDR1 SEHNR and CDR2 FQNEAQ come from the germline V gene (reference sequence). The CDR3 spans 15 residues. V was clipped by 5 bases and J by 0 bases; unmatched bases: 1. CDR3 sequence: CASSRLAGSTDTQYF. The DNA of the CDR3 is TGTGCCAGCAGCAGACTAGCGGGGAGCACAGATACGCAGTATTTT.

This CDR3 reads CASSHGTGGRETQYF. The CDR3 coding sequence is TGTGCCAGCAGCCACGGGACAGGGGGCCGGGAGACCCAGTACTTC. V gene TRBV7-2 combines with J gene TRBJ2-5, with TRBD1 matching 12 bases. The CDR3 runs to 15 residues. Germline values: CDR1 SGHTA, CDR2 FQGNSA. V gave up 5 bases and J gave up 5 bases; unmatched junction bases: 6. The variable domain in full, completed from reference TRBV7-2 and TRBJ2-5, reads GAGVSQSPSNKVTEKGKDVELRCDPISGHTALYWYRQSLGQGLEFLIYFQGNSAPDKSGLPSDRFSAERTGGSVSTLTIQRTQQEDSAVYLCASSHGTGGRETQYFGPGTRLLVL.

This chain joins TRBV30 and TRBJ2-5, with 7 positions matching TRBD1. Germline CDR1 is GTSNPN and CDR2 is SVGIG (reference sequence). The CDR3 consists of 13 residues. J lost 4 bases, V lost 5 bases, and 7 bases had no gene match. The CDR3 region has the DNA TGTGCCTGGGGGGGACAGCGAAGAGAGACCCAGTACTTC. It codes for CAWGGQRRETQYF.

The chain combines TRBV2 with TRBJ1-2, with 8 positions matching TRBD1. V was clipped by 7 bases and J by 8 bases; unmatched bases: 9. Germline lookup yields CDR1 SNHLY and CDR2 FYNNEI. CDR3 size: 13 residues. The CDR3 is CASTGQGFGGYTF. In DNA form, the CDR3 reads TGTGCCAGCACCGGACAGGGTTTCGGGGGCTACACCTTC.

The chain has TRBV9 and TRBJ2-2; D remains ambiguous. V was cut by 6 bases and J by 3 bases, with 12 bases left in between. The germline gives CDR1 SGDLS, CDR2 YYNGEE. This CDR3 spans 14 amino acids. CDR3 protein: CASNTGQYTGELFF. CDR3 nucleotide sequence: TGTGCCAGCAACACCGGGCAGTACACCGGGGAGCTGTTTTTT.

The chain has TRBV19 and TRBJ2-3; D unresolved. V gave up 0 bases and J gave up 2 bases, with 3 bases separating them. Looked up from germline, CDR1 is LNHDA and CDR2 is SQIVND (reference sequence). The CDR3 runs 13 residues. In DNA, the CDR3 is TGTGCCAGTAGTATAGACCCCACAGATACGCAGTATTTT. Amino acids: CASSIDPTDTQYF.

The chain is built from TRBV2 and TRBJ1-5; unclear D gene. Trimming left V 5 bases short and J 3 bases short, with 14 bases between. CDR1 and CDR2 from the germline V gene are SNHLY and FYNNEI. The CDR3 extends over 15 amino acids. CDR3 loop: CASSSATGPNQPQHF. DNA for the CDR3: TGTGCCAGCAGTTCAGCGACCGGGCCCAATCAGCCCCAGCATTTT.

This clone was detected only a few times. In DNA form, the CDR3 reads TGTGCCAGCAGCTTAGGAGGGCCGAGCTCCTACAATGAGCAGTTCTTC. Its translation is CASSLGGPSSYNEQFF. The V and J genes are TRBV7-9 and TRBJ2-1; D may be TRBD2 (5 bases). V lost 1 base, J lost 0 bases, and 10 bases lay in between. Germline values: CDR1 SEHNR, CDR2 FQNEAQ (reference sequence). The CDR3 is 16 amino acids.

This rearrangement joins TRBV7-9 to TRBJ1-6; D is undetermined. Germline values: CDR1 SEHNR, CDR2 FQNEAQ (reference sequence). V dropped 5 bases and J dropped 6 bases, with 26 bases sitting between them. The CDR3 spans 19 residues. The CDR3 DNA reads as TGTGCCAGCAGCAACCCTAGTCCGGAGGACGGCGCTCTTAATTCACCCCTCCACTTT. Translated: CASSNPSPEDGALNSPLHF.

The chain combines TRBV11-1 with TRBJ2-3; D could derive from TRBD1 or TRBD2 (5 bases each). Germline V gene lookup returns CDR1 SGHAT and CDR2 FQDESV (reference sequence). V lost 2 bases and J 2 bases, leaving 23 bases between the germline ends. The CDR3 sequence is 19 residues long. CDR3: CASSLFWARETLYTDTQYF. CDR3 nucleotides: TGTGCCAGCAGCTTATTTTGGGCCAGGGAGACACTTTACACAGATACGCAGTATTTT.